The entry below describes one T cell receptor (beta chain). Its antigen is unidentified. Looked up from germline, CDR1 is SGHRS and CDR2 is YFSETQ. Trimming at V came to 5 bases and at J to 8 bases, leaving 15 bases not matched to a gene. The CDR3 sequence is 15 residues long. Researchers ran the PCR with 60 Vbeta and 13 Jbeta primers. Using immunoSEQ multiplex PCR, the repertoire was profiled, and TCRdb retains in-frame clones only, with some absent. The repertoire holds 200,000 to 250,000 clones, with 82% as singletons. The data were taken from a study of cytomegalovirus exposure and HLA in healthy donors. General observations from the study: The study found most TCR sequences rare, yet found some public TCRs in many donors. Researchers catalogued approximately 170 TCR beta chains as cytomegalovirus-associated. A link between a missense DCLRE1C variant and TCR beta V- and J-gene trimming emerged from a later analysis.

The receptor's source is a woman aged 40 to 50 in good health and CMV-seronegative. V usage is TRBV5-1 and J usage is TRBJ1-2; 7 nucleotides match TRBD1. The sample was PBMCs. The CDR3: CASRTPRTGAGGYTF. CDR3 DNA: TGCGCCAGCAGGACTCCCCGAACAGGGGCGGGAGGCTACACCTTC.